Listed here are 19 T cell receptor beta chains from one sample, sequenced in a study of lymphopenia after photon versus proton radiotherapy. Profiled with immunoSEQ multiplex PCR; TCRdb holds only in-frame clones, not every one. The sample consists of 13,000 or so clones, around 89% of them appearing once. Specimen: peripheral blood, collected from a patient treated with photon-based radiotherapy. Receptors originate from a man aged 55-75 years with pancreatic cancer.

The table lists this clone with a count of one. This chain uses TRBV18 with TRBJ2-2; TRBD1 matches at 8 bases. The CDR3 runs 17 residues. J gave up 5 bases and V 5 bases, and 13 bases lay outside the gene matches. Per the germline V gene, CDR1 is KGHSH and CDR2 is LQKENI. CDR3 nucleotides: TGTGCCAGCTCAACTCAGGCCGGGACAGGAGGAACCGGGGAGCTGTTTTTT. Its protein product is CASSTQAGTGGTGELFF.

V gene TRBV11-1 combines with J gene TRBJ2-7, with 13 bases lining up with TRBD2. The CDR3 has 15 residues. V was clipped by 6 bases and J by 3 bases; unmatched bases: 5. Germline loops: CDR1 SGHAT, CDR2 FQDESV (reference sequence). The DNA of the CDR3 is TGTGCCAGCAGACCTCGACTAGCGGGGGGCTACGAGCAGTACTTC. Amino acid sequence: CASRPRLAGGYEQYF.

The chain carries TRBV7-6 and TRBJ2-7; D not certain. CDR3 length: 14 amino acids. V was pared by 1 base and J by 5 bases, with 12 bases between. Germline CDR1 SGHVS, CDR2 FNYEAQ. The CDR3 sequence: CASSLDLGRNEQYF. The DNA of the CDR3 is TGTGCCAGCAGCTTAGATCTGGGAAGGAACGAGCAGTACTTC.

The chain carries TRBV4-1 and TRBJ1-1; 8 bases are a match to TRBD1. CDR3 length equals 16 residues. V shed 1 base, J shed 6 bases, and the junction held 10 bases outside the gene matches. Germline V gene lookup returns CDR1 MGHRA and CDR2 YSYEKL. The CDR3 spells CASSQVQGALVAEAFF. The CDR3 DNA reads as TGCGCCAGCAGCCAAGTTCAGGGGGCGCTTGTAGCTGAAGCTTTCTTT.

The CDR3 DNA follows: TGTGCCAGCTCACCAGATAACTATGGCTACACCTTC. Amino acid sequence: CASSPDNYGYTF. The chain has TRBV18 and TRBJ1-2; D ambiguous. From germline, CDR1 is KGHSH and CDR2 LQKENI. Trimming took off 2 bases at V and 1 base at J, with 2 bases between the two ends. The CDR3 covers 12 residues.

The chain is built from TRBV6-5 and TRBJ1-2; D gene uncertain. CDR1 and CDR2 (germline): MNHEY, SVGAGI. This CDR3 contains 14 residues. Trimming took 2 bases from V and 8 from J, leaving 15 bases between them. CDR3 loop: CASSYTRRSVGYTF. The CDR3 nucleotides are TGTGCCAGCAGTTACACGCGACGTTCAGTAGGCTACACCTTC.

V usage is TRBV6-5 and J usage is TRBJ1-2; D call uncertain. V lost 2 bases and J lost 4, with 14 bases in between. The CDR3 consists of 15 residues. Germline V CDR1 and CDR2: MNHEY, SVGAGI. The CDR3 DNA follows: TGTGCCAGCAGTTACACCGGACGGGAAGGCTATGGCTACACCTTC. It is translated as CASSYTGREGYGYTF.

J is TRBJ1-5 and V is TRBV7-9, with TRBD1 matching 8 bases. The CDR3 sequence is 13 residues long. The germline V gene has CDR1 SEHNR and CDR2 FQNEAQ (reference sequence). With 5 bases clipped from V and 4 bases from J, the junction kept 1 base outside the gene matches. The DNA for the CDR3 is TGTGCCAGCAGCAGACAGGGGAATCAGCCCCAGCATTTT. This sequence encodes CASSRQGNQPQHF. Together with reference TRBV7-9 and TRBJ1-5, the CDR3 gives the full variable domain: DTGVSQNPRHKITKRGQNVTFRCDPISEHNRLYWYRQTLGQGPEFLTYFQNEAQLEKSRLLSDRFSAERPKGSFSTLEIQRTEQGDSAMYLCASSRQGNQPQHFGDGTRLSIL.

The rearrangement uses TRBV19 and TRBJ1-5; 12 bases are shared with TRBD1. Per germline, CDR1 LNHDA and CDR2 SQIVND (reference sequence). V lost 3 bases to trimming and J lost 4 bases; unmatched junction nucleotides: 7. The CDR3 loop spans 17 amino acids. The CDR3 spells CASSIWDRGRLNQPQHF. The CDR3, as DNA: TGTGCCAGTAGTATCTGGGACAGGGGGCGCTTGAATCAGCCCCAGCATTTT.

The chain employs TRBV6-4 and TRBJ1-5; D unclear. V lost 6 bases and J 3 bases, leaving 6 bases between the germline ends. The CDR3 sequence is 12 residues long. Germline V CDR1 and CDR2: MRHNA, SNTAGT. The CDR3 spells CASREDNQPQHF. CDR3 DNA: TGTGCCAGCAGGGAGGACAATCAGCCCCAGCATTTT.

V is TRBV6-4 and J is TRBJ2-3, with 8 bases lining up with TRBD2. V gave up 5 bases and J gave up 0 bases; unmatched junction bases: 1. The CDR3 runs to 14 residues. The germline V gene has CDR1 MRHNA and CDR2 SNTAGT. The CDR3 loop is CASSRGGSTDTQYF. In DNA, the CDR3 is TGTGCCAGCAGTCGGGGGGGAAGCACAGATACGCAGTATTTT.

V usage is TRBV5-1 and J usage is TRBJ1-1; D perhaps matches TRBD1 (5 bases). Trimming cost V 4 bases and J 7 bases, with 17 bases left between them. CDR3 size: 14 residues. Germline V gives CDR1 SGHRS, CDR2 YFSETQ. CDR3 nucleotides: TGCGCCAGCAGCGGCGGACAACAGGTCAATGAAGCTTTCTTT. Encoded protein: CASSGGQQVNEAFF.

The chain couples TRBV14 to TRBJ2-2; TRBD1 agrees at 8 bases. The CDR3 sequence is 15 residues long. Germline loops: CDR1 SGHDN, CDR2 FVKESK. With 2 bases clipped from V and 7 bases from J, the junction kept 6 bases outside the gene matches. CDR3 sequence: CASSQRQGAGGELFF. CDR3 bases: TGTGCCAGCAGCCAACGGCAGGGGGCCGGCGGGGAGCTGTTTTTT.

CDR3 sequence: CASSTQTGARYGYTF. Written as DNA, the CDR3 is TGCGCCAGCAGCACACAAACAGGGGCCCGCTATGGCTACACCTTC. The rearrangement links TRBV5-1 to TRBJ1-2, with 7 bases identical to TRBD1. This CDR3 is 15 amino acids long. V shed 4 bases, J shed 4 bases, and the junction held 10 bases outside the gene matches. CDR1 SGHRS and CDR2 YFSETQ come from the germline V gene.

The chain employs TRBV11-3 and TRBJ2-5; TRBD2 agrees at 8 bases. The trim removed 3 bases at V and 5 bases at J, leaving 2 bases unmatched. CDR1 is SGHNT and CDR2 is YENEEA in the germline V gene. This CDR3 is built from 13 residues. The CDR3 DNA sequence: TGTGCCAGCAGCTTCGGGACTAGGGAGACCCAGTACTTC. It codes for CASSFGTRETQYF.

This sequence joins TRBV6-6 and TRBJ1-5, with TRBD1 matching 9 bases. The germline V gene has CDR1 MNHNY and CDR2 SVGAGI (reference sequence). V gave up 4 bases and J gave up 7 bases; unmatched junction bases: 11. The CDR3 runs to 16 residues. The CDR3 reads CASSSTGQGGIQPQHF. CDR3 DNA sequence: TGTGCCAGCAGTTCTACGGGACAGGGAGGCATACAGCCCCAGCATTTT.

The chain recombines TRBV28 with TRBJ1-1, with unresolved D. CDR1 MDHEN and CDR2 SYDVKM come from the germline V gene. The CDR3 has 14 residues. Between the trimmed V and J ends, which lost 5 bases and 3 bases, there was a span of 13 bases. The CDR3 is CASSPTGVYTEAFF. In DNA form, the CDR3 reads TGTGCCAGCAGTCCAACTGGAGTCTACACTGAAGCTTTCTTT.

This clone showed up just once. The CDR3 sequence: CASSLRGGHIYEQYF. The CDR3 nucleotides read TGCGCCAGCAGCTTGCGCGGGGGCCATATCTACGAGCAGTACTTC. The V and J genes are TRBV5-1 and TRBJ2-7; weak D call: TRBD2 (7 bases). There are 15 residues in the CDR3. CDR1 SGHRS and CDR2 YFSETQ come from the germline V gene. The V gene lost 1 base and the J gene lost 3 bases, with 14 bases spanning the gap.

This sequence joins TRBV5-5 and TRBJ1-1; 8 nucleotides line up with TRBD1. The CDR3 spans 14 residues. Per the germline V gene, CDR1 is SGHKS and CDR2 is YYEKEE (reference sequence). Trimming at V came to 5 bases and at J to 3 bases, leaving 6 bases not matched to a gene. In DNA, the CDR3 is TGTGCCAGCAGATCAGGGGGCAAGGACACTGAAGCTTTCTTT. Translated: CASRSGGKDTEAFF.